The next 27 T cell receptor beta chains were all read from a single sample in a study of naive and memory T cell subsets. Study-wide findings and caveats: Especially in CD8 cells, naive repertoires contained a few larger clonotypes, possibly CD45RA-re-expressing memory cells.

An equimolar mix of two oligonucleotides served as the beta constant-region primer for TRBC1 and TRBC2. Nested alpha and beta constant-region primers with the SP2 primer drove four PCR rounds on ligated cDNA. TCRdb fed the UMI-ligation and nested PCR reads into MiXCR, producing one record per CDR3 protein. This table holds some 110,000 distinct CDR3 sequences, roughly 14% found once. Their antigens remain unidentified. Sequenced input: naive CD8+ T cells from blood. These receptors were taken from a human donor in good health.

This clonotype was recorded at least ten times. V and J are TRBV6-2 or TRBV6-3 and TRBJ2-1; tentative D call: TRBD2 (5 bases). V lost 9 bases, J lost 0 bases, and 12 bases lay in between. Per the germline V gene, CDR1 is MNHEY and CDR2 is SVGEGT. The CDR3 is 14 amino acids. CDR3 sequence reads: CASSTGSSYNEQFF. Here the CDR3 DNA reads TGTGCCAGTTCTACGGGGAGCTCCTACAATGAGCAGTTCTTC.

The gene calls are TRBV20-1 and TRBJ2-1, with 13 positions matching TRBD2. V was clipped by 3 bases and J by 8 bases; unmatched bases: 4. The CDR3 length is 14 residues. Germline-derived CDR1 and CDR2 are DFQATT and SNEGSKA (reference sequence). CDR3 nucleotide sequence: TGCAGTGCTAGCCTGGGACTAGCGGGGCATGAGCAGTTCTTC. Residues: CSASLGLAGHEQFF.

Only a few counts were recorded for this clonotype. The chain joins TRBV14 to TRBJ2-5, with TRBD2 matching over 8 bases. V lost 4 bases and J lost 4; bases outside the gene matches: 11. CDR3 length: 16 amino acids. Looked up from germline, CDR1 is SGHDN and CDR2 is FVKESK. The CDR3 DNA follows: TGTGCCAGCAGCCCCTGGGGGAGCGGGAGTATAGAGACCCAGTACTTC. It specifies CASSPWGSGSIETQYF.

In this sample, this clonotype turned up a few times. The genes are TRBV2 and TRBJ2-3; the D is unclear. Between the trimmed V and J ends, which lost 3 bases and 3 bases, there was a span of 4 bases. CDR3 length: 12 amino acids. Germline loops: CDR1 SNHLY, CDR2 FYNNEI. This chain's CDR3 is CASSERTDTQYF. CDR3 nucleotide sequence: TGTGCCAGCAGTGAGAGGACAGATACGCAGTATTTT. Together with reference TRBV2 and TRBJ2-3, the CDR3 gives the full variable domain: EPEVTQTPSHQVTQMGQEVILRCVPISNHLYFYWYRQILGQKVEFLVSFYNNEISEKSEIFDDQFSVERPDGSNFTLKIRSTKLEDSAMYFCASSERTDTQYFGPGTRLTVL.

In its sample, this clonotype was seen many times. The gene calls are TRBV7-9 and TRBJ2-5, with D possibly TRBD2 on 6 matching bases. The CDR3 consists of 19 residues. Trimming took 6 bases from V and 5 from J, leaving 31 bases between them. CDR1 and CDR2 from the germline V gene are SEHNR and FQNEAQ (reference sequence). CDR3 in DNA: TGTGCCAGCAGTGATCCCGGAAGATACCTCGGAGGGGCAGCGGAGACCCAGTACTTC. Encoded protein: CASSDPGRYLGGAAETQYF.

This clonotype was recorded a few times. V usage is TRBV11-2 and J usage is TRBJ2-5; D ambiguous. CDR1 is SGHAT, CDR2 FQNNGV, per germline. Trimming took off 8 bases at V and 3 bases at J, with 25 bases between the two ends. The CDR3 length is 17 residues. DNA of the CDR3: TGTGCCAGCCAATCCCTTGGCTTAGTCGGGCTTGAAGAGACCCAGTACTTC. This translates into CASQSLGLVGLEETQYF.

This CDR3 is CASSPQGRTEAFF. The CDR3 DNA reads TGTGCCAGCAGTCCGCAGGGCCGCACTGAAGCTTTCTTT. The chain has TRBV27 and TRBJ1-1, with TRBD1 as a possible D gene (5 bases). Between the trimmed V and J ends, which lost 5 bases and 4 bases, there was a span of 11 bases. Per the germline V gene, CDR1 is MNHEY and CDR2 is SMNVEV (reference sequence). This CDR3 region has 13 residues.

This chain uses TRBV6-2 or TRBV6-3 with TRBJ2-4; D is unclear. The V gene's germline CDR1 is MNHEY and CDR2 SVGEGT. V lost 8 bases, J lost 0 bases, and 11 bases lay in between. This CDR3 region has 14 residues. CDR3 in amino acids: CASGTSVAKNIQYF. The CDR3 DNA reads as TGTGCCAGCGGTACGAGTGTAGCCAAAAACATTCAGTACTTC.

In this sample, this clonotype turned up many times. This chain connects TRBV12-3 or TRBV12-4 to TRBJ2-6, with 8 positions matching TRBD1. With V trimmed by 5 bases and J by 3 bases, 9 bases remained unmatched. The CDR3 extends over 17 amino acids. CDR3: CASSPSQGADGANVLTF. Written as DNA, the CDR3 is TGTGCCAGCAGTCCATCCCAGGGGGCAGATGGGGCCAACGTCCTGACTTTC.

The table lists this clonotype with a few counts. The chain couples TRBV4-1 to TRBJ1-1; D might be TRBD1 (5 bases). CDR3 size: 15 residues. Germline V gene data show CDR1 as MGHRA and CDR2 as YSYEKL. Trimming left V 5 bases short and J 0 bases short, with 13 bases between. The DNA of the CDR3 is TGCGCCAGCAGCGGACGGGACGTACTGAACACTGAAGCTTTCTTT. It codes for CASSGRDVLNTEAFF.

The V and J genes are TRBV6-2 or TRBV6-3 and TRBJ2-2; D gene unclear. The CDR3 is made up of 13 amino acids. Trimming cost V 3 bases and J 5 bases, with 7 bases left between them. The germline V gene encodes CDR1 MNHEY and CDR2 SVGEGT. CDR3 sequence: CASSYFKTGELFF. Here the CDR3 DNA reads TGTGCCAGCAGTTATTTCAAGACCGGGGAGCTGTTTTTT.

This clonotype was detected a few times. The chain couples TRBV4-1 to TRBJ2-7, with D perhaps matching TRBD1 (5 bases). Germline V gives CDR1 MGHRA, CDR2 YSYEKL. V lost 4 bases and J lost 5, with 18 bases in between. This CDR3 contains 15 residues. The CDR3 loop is CASSPKVGHRNEQYF. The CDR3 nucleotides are TGCGCCAGCAGCCCTAAGGTGGGGCATCGCAACGAGCAGTACTTC.

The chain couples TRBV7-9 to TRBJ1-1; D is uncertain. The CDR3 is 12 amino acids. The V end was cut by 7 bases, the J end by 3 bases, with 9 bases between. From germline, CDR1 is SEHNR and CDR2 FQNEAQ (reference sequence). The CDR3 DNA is TGTGCCAGCACCGTGGCGGACACTGAAGCTTTCTTT. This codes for CASTVADTEAFF.

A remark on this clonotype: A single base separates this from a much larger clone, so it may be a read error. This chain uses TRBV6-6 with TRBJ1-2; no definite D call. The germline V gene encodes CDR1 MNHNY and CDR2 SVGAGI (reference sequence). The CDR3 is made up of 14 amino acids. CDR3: CASSFEGYNYGNTF. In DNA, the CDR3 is TGTGCCAGCAGTTTTGAGGGTTACAACTATGGCAACACCTTC.

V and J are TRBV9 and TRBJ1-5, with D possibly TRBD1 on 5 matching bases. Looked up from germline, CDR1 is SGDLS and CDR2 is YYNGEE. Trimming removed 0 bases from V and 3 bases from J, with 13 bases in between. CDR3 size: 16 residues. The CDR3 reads CASSVDEGYSNQPQHF. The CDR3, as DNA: TGTGCCAGCAGCGTAGACGAGGGGTATTCCAATCAGCCCCAGCATTTT.

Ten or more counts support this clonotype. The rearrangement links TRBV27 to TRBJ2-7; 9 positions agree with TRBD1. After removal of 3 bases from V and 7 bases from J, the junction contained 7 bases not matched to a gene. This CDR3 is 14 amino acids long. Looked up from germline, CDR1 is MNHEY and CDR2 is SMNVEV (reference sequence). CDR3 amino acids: CASSFGTGYGEQYF. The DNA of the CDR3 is TGTGCCAGCAGTTTCGGGACAGGGTACGGAGAGCAGTACTTC.

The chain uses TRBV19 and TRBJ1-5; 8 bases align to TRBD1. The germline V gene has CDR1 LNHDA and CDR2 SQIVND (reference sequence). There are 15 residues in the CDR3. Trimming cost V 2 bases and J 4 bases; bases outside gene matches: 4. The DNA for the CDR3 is TGTGCCAGTAGTATAATCCGGGACAGGAATCAGCCCCAGCATTTT. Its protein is CASSIIRDRNQPQHF.

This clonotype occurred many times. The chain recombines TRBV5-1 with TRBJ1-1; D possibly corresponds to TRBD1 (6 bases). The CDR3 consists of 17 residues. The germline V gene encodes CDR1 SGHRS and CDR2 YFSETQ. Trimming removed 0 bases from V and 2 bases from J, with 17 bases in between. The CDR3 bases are TGCGCCAGCAGCTTGGCTTCGACCGGGACAACTAACACTGAAGCTTTCTTT. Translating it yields CASSLASTGTTNTEAFF.

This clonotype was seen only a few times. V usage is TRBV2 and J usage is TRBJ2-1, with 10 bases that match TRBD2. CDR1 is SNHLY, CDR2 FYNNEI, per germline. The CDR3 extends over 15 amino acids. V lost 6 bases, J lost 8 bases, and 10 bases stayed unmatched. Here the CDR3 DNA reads TGTGCCAGCAGCGTCAGCGGGGGGGCCTTGCATGAGCAGTTCTTC. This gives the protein CASSVSGGALHEQFF.

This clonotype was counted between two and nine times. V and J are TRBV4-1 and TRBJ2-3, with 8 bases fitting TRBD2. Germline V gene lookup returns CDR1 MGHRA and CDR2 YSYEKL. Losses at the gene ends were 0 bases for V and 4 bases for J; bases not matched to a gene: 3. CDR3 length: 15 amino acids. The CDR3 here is CASSQDGLAADTQYF. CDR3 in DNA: TGCGCCAGCAGCCAAGACGGACTAGCTGCAGATACGCAGTATTTT.

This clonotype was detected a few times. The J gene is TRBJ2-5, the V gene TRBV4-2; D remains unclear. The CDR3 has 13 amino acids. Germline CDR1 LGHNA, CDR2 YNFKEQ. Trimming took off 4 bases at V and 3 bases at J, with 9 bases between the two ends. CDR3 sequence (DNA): TGTGCCAGCAGCCGCAAACCAGAAGAGACCCAGTACTTC. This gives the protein CASSRKPEETQYF.

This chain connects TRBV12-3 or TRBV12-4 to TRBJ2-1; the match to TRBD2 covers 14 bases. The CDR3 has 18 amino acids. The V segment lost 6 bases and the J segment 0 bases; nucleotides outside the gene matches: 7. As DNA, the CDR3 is TGTGCCAGCAGAGGGGGACTAGCGGGGGCCGGCTCCTACAATGAGCAGTTCTTC. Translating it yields CASRGGLAGAGSYNEQFF.

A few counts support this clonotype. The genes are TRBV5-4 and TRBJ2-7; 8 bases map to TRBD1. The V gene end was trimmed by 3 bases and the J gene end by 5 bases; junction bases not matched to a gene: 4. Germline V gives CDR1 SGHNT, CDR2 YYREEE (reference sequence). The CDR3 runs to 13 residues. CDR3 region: CASSYQGADEQYF. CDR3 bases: TGTGCCAGCAGCTACCAGGGGGCGGACGAGCAGTACTTC.

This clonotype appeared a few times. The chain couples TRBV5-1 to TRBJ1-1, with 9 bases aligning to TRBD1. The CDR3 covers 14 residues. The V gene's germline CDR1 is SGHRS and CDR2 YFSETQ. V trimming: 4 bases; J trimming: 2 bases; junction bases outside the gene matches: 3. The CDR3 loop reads CASSPGQGNTEAFF. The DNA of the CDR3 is TGCGCCAGCAGCCCGGGACAGGGTAACACTGAAGCTTTCTTT.

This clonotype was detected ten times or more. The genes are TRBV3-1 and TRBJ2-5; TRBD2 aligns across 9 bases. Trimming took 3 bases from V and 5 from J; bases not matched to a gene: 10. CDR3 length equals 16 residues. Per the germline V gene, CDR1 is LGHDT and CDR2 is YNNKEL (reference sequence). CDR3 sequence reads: CASSQGLATLVETQYF. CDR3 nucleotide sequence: TGTGCCAGCAGCCAGGGACTAGCAACCCTCGTTGAGACCCAGTACTTC.

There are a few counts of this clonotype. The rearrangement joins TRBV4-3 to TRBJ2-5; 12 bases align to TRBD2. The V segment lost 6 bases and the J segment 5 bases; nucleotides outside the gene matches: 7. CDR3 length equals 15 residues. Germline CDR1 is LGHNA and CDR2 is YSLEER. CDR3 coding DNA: TGCGCCAGCAGTCCTAGCGGGGGGGCCTGGGAGACCCAGTACTTC. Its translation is CASSPSGGAWETQYF.

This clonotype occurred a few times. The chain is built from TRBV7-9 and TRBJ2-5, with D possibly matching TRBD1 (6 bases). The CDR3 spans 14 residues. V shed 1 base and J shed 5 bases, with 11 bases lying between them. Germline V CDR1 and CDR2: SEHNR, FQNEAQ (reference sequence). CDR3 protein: CASSLGRGWETQYF. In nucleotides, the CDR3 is TGTGCCAGCAGCTTAGGCAGGGGTTGGGAGACCCAGTACTTC.